This T cell receptor (beta chain) was captured by sequencing in a study of blood T cell repertoires in COVID-19. The wider study: COVID-19 samples collected from the United States, Italy and Spain covered acute and convalescent phases. In each case, the material was cDNA or gDNA derived from T cells, B-cell-depleted T cells, or PBMCs.

Original handling: Quantification of nucleated cells was approximated via reference gene primer amplification. Method: immunoSEQ multiplex PCR; TCRdb's copy keeps in-frame clones and lacks some. The DNA was the basis for D and trimming; V, J and clone size are from that table. The sample consists of around 65,000 clones, roughly 90% of them appearing once. Germline values: CDR1 MNHEY, CDR2 SVGEGT. The CDR3 totals 15 residues. Trimming took off 5 bases at V and 4 bases at J, with 17 bases between the two ends. Sample: peripheral blood. The chain recombines TRBV6-2 or TRBV6-3 with TRBJ1-2, with D perhaps matching TRBD1 (5 bases). This clonotype originated in a human donor in a cohort sampled during active COVID-19. This chain's CDR3 is CASSKRGGTPYGYTF. CDR3 coding DNA: TGTGCCAGCAGTAAACGGGGGGGGACCCCCTATGGCTACACCTTC.